This TCR beta chain comes out of a study of blood T cells in healthy people across ages. Healthy Caucasians from Russia aged about 6 to 90 served as donors. This clonotype was detected ten times or more. Sample-barcoded 5' priming and a J-beta primer mix drove a second PCR of 7 to 11 cycles. A template-switch adaptor that had 12 random nucleotides put a tag on each cDNA molecule. MiXCR, applied by TCRdb to the 5' RACE reads, yields one record per CDR3 protein. The sample comprises 1.8 million or so distinct CDR3 sequences, approximately 39% of which are singletons, and roughly 23% rests with the top ten. Germline values: CDR1 SEHNR, CDR2 FQNEAQ (reference sequence). This CDR3 has 13 amino acids. Trimming stripped 5 bases from V and 2 bases from J, with 10 bases between.

The V gene is TRBV7-9, the J gene TRBJ2-7; D might be TRBD1 (6 bases). The sample taken for sequencing was blood. This TCR came from a human donor in good health. The DNA for the CDR3 is TGTGCCAGCAGCCGTTCAGGGGCCTACGAGCAGTACTTC. Its translation: CASSRSGAYEQYF.